These 21 T cell receptor beta chains were all obtained from the same sample, sequenced in a study of blood T cells in healthy people across ages. The authors ran a second PCR of about 6 to 11 cycles using a sample-barcoded 5' primer and a J-beta primer mix. TCRdb fed the 5' RACE reads into MiXCR, producing one record per CDR3 protein. The sample lists approximately 690,000 distinct CDR3 sequences; around 43% were seen once. Source material: blood. These TCRs come from a man at least 80 years old in good health.

Turning to this clonotype: As the CDR3 is not closed by the conserved phenylalanine or tryptophan, this likely results from a read error. The DNA is left out, because the CDR3 cannot be placed on it with certainty; the CDR3 is given as TCRdb lists it. The chain employs TRBV7-2 and TRBJ2-7. Germline V gives CDR1 SGHTA, CDR2 FQGNSA. The CDR3 spans 14 residues, counting both ends. The CDR3 spells CASRTRTAPYEQCL.

This clonotype was observed a few times. CDR3 sequence: CASRPGGRSNLSPLHF. Written as DNA, the CDR3 is TGTGCCAGCAGACCCGGGGGACGGTCAAATTTGTCACCCCTCCACTTT. The rearrangement links TRBV2 to TRBJ1-6, with D possibly matching TRBD1 (5 bases). Trimming removed 6 bases at V and 10 bases at J, with 22 bases between. From germline, CDR1 is SNHLY and CDR2 FYNNEI. CDR3 size: 16 residues.

In regard to this clonotype: A much more abundant neighbour one base away suggests this may be a read error. The J gene is TRBJ2-3, the V gene TRBV13, with 9 bases lining up with TRBD2. The germline V gene encodes CDR1 PRHDT and CDR2 FYEKMQ (reference sequence). The CDR3 spans 17 residues. The CDR3 coding sequence is TGTGCCGGCAGCAAAGTGGGGTTAGCGGGAGTCACAGATACGCAGTATTTT. Translated, it gives CAGSKVGLAGVTDTQYF.

This clonotype came up a few times. The chain combines TRBV20-1 with TRBJ2-3; possible D gene TRBD1, 6 bases. V dropped 6 bases and J dropped 7 bases, with 14 bases sitting between them. The CDR3 contains 12 residues. Germline loops: CDR1 DFQATT, CDR2 SNEGSKA (reference sequence). CDR3 nucleotide sequence: TGCAGTGCCCCGGGACAACTAAATACGCAGTATTTT. It codes for CSAPGQLNTQYF.

The gene calls are TRBV7-2 and TRBJ2-1, with D perhaps TRBD2 (5 bases). V gave up 0 bases and J gave up 10 bases, with 13 bases separating them. The germline CDR1 and CDR2 sequences are SGHTA and FQGNSA. The CDR3 spans 14 residues. CDR3: CASSLALPGGEQFF. The CDR3 DNA sequence: TGTGCCAGCAGCTTAGCTCTCCCTGGCGGGGAGCAGTTCTTC.

Turning to this clonotype: Its ends do not fully match the called genes, so a read error is possible. V gene TRBV11-2 combines with J gene TRBJ2-1; weak D call: TRBD2 (6 bases). In germline, CDR1 is SGHAT, CDR2 FQNNGV. CDR3 length: 19 amino acids. This chain's CDR3 is CASSLDARVRGSSYDEQFF. Here the CDR3 DNA reads TGTGCCAGCAGCTTAGATGCGCGGGTGCGGGGTAGCTCCTACGATGAGCAGTTCTTC.

This clonotype was observed a few times. The J gene is TRBJ2-7, the V gene TRBV12-3 or TRBV12-4; D possibly corresponds to TRBD2 (6 bases). CDR3 length equals 13 residues. V was pared by 6 bases and J by 3 bases, with 12 bases between. The CDR3 DNA sequence: TGTGCCAGCAGCGCACATAGCGGCTACGAGCAGTACTTC. Its translation: CASSAHSGYEQYF.

In this sample, this clonotype turned up a few times. V usage is TRBV3-1 and J usage is TRBJ2-5; TRBD1 matches 7 bases. The last part of the DNA fits TRBJ2-7 better; the J call may be wrong. The CDR3 runs 16 residues. CDR1 and CDR2 from the germline V gene are LGHDT and YNNKEL (reference sequence). The CDR3 loop reads CASSGQTGMKSYEQYF. Written as DNA, the CDR3 is TGTGCCAGCAGCGGACAGACAGGGATGAAATCCTACGAGCAGTACTTC.

With respect to this clonotype: This may come from a read error, since a much larger clone is one base off. V and J are TRBV6-2 or TRBV6-3 and TRBJ2-5; either TRBD1 or TRBD2 may fit D (5 bases each). The germline V gene encodes CDR1 MNHEY and CDR2 SVGEGT. The CDR3 loop spans 12 amino acids. The V end lost 5 bases, the J end lost 11 bases, and 15 bases lay between the germline ends. Here the CDR3 DNA reads TGTGCCAGCAGTCCAGGGACCAATGAGCAGTACTTC. Protein product: CASSPGTNEQYF.

The rearrangement joins TRBV20-1 to TRBJ2-7, with TRBD1 matching over 9 bases. The CDR3 length is 19 residues. Germline CDR1 DFQATT, CDR2 SNEGSKA (reference sequence). V shed 3 bases, J shed 3 bases, and the junction held 21 bases outside the gene matches. CDR3 residues: CSASHPRDRERPGYYEQYF. The CDR3 DNA is TGCAGTGCTAGCCACCCGCGGGACAGGGAGCGTCCCGGCTACTACGAGCAGTACTTC.

As concerns this clonotype: An end of the junction does not agree with germline; a read error may underlie this. The chain uses TRBV5-1 and TRBJ1-5; TRBD1 agrees at 7 bases. In germline, CDR1 is SGHRS, CDR2 YFSETQ. CDR3 size: 15 residues. The CDR3 nucleotides are TGCACCAGCAGCCTCGGGACAGCTAGGAATCAGCCCCAGCATTTT. Its protein is CTSSLGTARNQPQHF. The whole variable domain, filled in from reference TRBV5-1 and TRBJ1-5, reads KAGVTQTPRYLIKTRGQQVTLSCSPISGHRSVSWYQQTPGQGLQFLFEYFSETQRNKGNFPGRFSGRQFSNSRSEMNVSTLELGDSALYLCTSSLGTARNQPQHFGDGTRLSIL.

CDR3 coding DNA: TGTGCCAGCAGCCAGACAGGGAGTAATGGCTACACCTTC. This sequence encodes CASSQTGSNGYTF. V usage is TRBV6-2 or TRBV6-3 and J usage is TRBJ1-2; 7 bases fit TRBD1. In germline, CDR1 is MNHEY, CDR2 SVGEGT. V lost 6 bases to trimming and J lost 6 bases; unmatched junction nucleotides: 7. This CDR3 contains 13 residues.

The chain joins TRBV5-1 to TRBJ1-4, with D hard to call. Germline CDR1 SGHRS, CDR2 YFSETQ. The V and J ends lost 4 bases and 4 bases respectively, with 11 bases between them. The CDR3 runs to 14 residues. CDR3 coding DNA: TGCGCCAGCAGCCGAGAAAAGAATAATGAAAAACTGTTTTTT. Translated: CASSREKNNEKLFF.

This chain uses TRBV11-2 with TRBJ2-7; no reliable D call. Germline V CDR1 and CDR2: SGHAT, FQNNGV. The V end lost 5 bases, the J end lost 1 base, and 12 bases lay between the germline ends. The CDR3 loop spans 14 amino acids. The DNA for the CDR3 is TGTGCCAGCAGCACCACCCTGCCGTCCTACGAGCAGTACTTC. Its protein product is CASSTTLPSYEQYF.

The genes are TRBV20-1 and TRBJ1-4, with D possibly being TRBD1 (5 bases). V was cut by 5 bases and J by 8 bases, with 18 bases left in between. CDR3 length equals 14 residues. Germline V gene lookup returns CDR1 DFQATT and CDR2 SNEGSKA (reference sequence). CDR3 DNA sequence: TGCAGTGCTGCCCCCCCTCAGCCAGGGGAAAAACTGTTTTTT. Its protein product is CSAAPPQPGEKLFF.

This clonotype has only one observation. The genes are TRBV5-1 and TRBJ2-7; 13 bases match TRBD2. This CDR3 region has 21 residues. V lost 0 bases and J lost 7; bases outside the gene matches: 22. CDR1 and CDR2 from the germline V gene are SGHRS and YFSETQ. DNA for the CDR3: TGCGCCAGCAGCTTGGAACCAGGGCGCGGGGAGGGACTAGCGGGAAAAGGTGAGCAGTACTTC. It translates to CASSLEPGRGEGLAGKGEQYF. The variable domain in full, with the rest retrieved from reference TRBV5-1 and TRBJ2-7, is KAGVTQTPRYLIKTRGQQVTLSCSPISGHRSVSWYQQTPGQGLQFLFEYFSETQRNKGNFPGRFSGRQFSNSRSEMNVSTLELGDSALYLCASSLEPGRGEGLAGKGEQYFGPGTRLTVT.

The V gene is TRBV6-2 or TRBV6-3, the J gene TRBJ2-4; 8 positions agree with TRBD1. This CDR3 is built from 15 residues. Germline CDR1 and CDR2: MNHEY and SVGEGT. V was clipped by 6 bases and J by 3 bases; unmatched bases: 7. The CDR3, as DNA: TGTGCCAGCAGACCAGGACAGGGAGGCAAAAACATTCAGTACTTC. It codes for CASRPGQGGKNIQYF.

This clonotype was seen ten or more times. The rearrangement uses TRBV7-2 and TRBJ2-4, with D perhaps matching TRBD2 (7 bases). Germline lookup yields CDR1 SGHTA and CDR2 FQGNSA. The CDR3 has 13 residues. V gave up 11 bases and J gave up 5 bases, with 16 bases separating them. This chain's CDR3 is CALEGGLENIQYF. CDR3 DNA: TGTGCCCTCGAGGGGGGGCTCGAAAACATTCAGTACTTC.

In its sample, this clonotype was seen a few times. The chain uses TRBV20-1 and TRBJ2-7; D is possibly TRBD1 or TRBD2 (5 bases each). Per germline, CDR1 DFQATT and CDR2 SNEGSKA (reference sequence). The V gene lost 2 bases and the J gene lost 0 bases, with 14 bases spanning the gap. The CDR3 has 15 residues. CDR3 nucleotides: TGCAGTGCTAGAAAAGGGGACCGAAGCTCCTACGAGCAGTACTTC. It specifies CSARKGDRSSYEQYF.

The chain uses TRBV20-1 and TRBJ2-3; 11 bases agree with TRBD2. CDR3 size: 14 residues. Unmatched junction bases numbered 5, after V lost 3 bases and J lost 6 bases. Germline CDR1 DFQATT, CDR2 SNEGSKA (reference sequence). The DNA for the CDR3 is TGCAGTGCTAGGACTAGCGGGGTTCCGGATACGCAGTATTTT. It codes for CSARTSGVPDTQYF.

This chain uses TRBV7-2 with TRBJ2-4; no firm D call. The V gene's germline CDR1 is SGHTA and CDR2 FQGNSA. Between the trimmed V and J ends, which lost 5 bases and 0 bases, there was a span of 8 bases. CDR3 length: 14 residues. The CDR3 region is CASSPPAAKNIQYF. The CDR3 DNA sequence: TGTGCCAGCAGCCCCCCCGCAGCCAAAAACATTCAGTACTTC. The whole variable domain, filled in from reference TRBV7-2 and TRBJ2-4, reads GAGVSQSPSNKVTEKGKDVELRCDPISGHTALYWYRQSLGQGLEFLIYFQGNSAPDKSGLPSDRFSAERTGGSVSTLTIQRTQQEDSAVYLCASSPPAAKNIQYFGAGTRLSVL.